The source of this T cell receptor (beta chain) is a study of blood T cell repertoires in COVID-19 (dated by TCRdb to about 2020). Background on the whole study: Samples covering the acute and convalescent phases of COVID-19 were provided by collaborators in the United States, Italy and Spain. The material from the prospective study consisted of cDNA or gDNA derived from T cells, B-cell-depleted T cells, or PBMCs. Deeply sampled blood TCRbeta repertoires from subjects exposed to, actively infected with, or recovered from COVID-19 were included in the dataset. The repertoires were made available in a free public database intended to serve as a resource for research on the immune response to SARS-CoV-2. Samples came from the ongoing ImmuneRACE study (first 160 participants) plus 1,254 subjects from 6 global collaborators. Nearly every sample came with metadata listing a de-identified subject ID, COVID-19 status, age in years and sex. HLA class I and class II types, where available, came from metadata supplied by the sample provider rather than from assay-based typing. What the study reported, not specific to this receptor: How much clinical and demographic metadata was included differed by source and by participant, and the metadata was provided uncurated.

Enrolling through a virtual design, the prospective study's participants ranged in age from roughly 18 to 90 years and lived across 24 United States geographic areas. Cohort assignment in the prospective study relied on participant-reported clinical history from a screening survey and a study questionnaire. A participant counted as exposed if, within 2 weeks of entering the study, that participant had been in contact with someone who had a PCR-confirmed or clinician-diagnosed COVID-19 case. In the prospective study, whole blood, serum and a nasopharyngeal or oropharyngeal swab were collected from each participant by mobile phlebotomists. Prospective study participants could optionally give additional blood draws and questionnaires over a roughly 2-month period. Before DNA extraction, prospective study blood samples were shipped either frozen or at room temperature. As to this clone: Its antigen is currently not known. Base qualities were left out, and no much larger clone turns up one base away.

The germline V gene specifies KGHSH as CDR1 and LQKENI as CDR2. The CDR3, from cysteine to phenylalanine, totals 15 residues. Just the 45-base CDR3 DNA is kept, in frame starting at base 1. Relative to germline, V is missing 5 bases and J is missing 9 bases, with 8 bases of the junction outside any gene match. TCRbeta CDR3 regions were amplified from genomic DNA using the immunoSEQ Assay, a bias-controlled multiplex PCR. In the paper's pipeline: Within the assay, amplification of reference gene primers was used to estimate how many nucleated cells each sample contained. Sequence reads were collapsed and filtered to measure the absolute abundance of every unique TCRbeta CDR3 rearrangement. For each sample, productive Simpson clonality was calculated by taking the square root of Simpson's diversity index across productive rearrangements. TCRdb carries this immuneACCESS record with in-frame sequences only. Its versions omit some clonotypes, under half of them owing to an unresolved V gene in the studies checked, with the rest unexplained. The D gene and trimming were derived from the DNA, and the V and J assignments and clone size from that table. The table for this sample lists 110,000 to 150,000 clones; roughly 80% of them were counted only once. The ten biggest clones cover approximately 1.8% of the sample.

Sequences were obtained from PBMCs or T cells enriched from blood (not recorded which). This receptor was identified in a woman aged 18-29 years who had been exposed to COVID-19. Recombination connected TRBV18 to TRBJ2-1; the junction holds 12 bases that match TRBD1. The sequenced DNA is TGTGCCAGCTCATTGGGACAGGGGGCGCAGAGTGAGCAGTTCTTC. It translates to CASSLGQGAQSEQFF.